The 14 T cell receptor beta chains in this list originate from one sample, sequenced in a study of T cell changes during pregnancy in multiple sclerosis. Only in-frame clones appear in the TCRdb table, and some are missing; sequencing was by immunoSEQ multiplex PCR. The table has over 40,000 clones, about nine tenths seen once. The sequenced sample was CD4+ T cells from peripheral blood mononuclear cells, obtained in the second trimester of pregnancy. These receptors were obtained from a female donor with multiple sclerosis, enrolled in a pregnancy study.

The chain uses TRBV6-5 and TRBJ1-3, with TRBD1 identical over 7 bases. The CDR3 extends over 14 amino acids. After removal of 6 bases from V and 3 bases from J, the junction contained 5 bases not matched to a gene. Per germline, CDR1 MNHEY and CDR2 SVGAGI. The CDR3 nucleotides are TGTGCCAGCAGGCTCGGGACAGATGGAAACACCATATATTTT. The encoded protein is CASRLGTDGNTIYF.

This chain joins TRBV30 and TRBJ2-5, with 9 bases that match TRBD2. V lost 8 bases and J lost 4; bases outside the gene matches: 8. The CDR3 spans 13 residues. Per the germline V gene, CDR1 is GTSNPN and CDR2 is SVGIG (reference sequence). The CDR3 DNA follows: TGTGCCCGGTCTAGCGGGGACTTAGAGACCCAGTACTTC. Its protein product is CARSSGDLETQYF.

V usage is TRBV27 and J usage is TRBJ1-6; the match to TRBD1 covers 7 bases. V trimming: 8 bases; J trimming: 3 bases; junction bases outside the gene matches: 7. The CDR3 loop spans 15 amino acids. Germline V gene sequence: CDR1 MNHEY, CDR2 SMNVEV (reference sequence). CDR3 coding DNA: TGTGCCAGCTCCGCCCGACAGGGCTATAATTCACCCCTCCACTTT. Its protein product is CASSARQGYNSPLHF.

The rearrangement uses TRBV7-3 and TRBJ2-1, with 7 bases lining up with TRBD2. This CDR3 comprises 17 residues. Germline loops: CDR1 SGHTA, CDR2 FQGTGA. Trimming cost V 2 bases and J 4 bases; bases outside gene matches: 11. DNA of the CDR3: TGTGCCAGCAGCTTAGGTTGGAGGACTAGGGCTTACAATGAGCAGTTCTTC. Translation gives CASSLGWRTRAYNEQFF.

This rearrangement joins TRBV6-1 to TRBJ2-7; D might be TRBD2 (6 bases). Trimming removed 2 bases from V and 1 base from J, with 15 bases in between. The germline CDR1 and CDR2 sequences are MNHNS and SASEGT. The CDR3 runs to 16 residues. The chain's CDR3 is CASSEWPGTSSYEQYF. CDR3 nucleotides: TGTGCCAGCAGTGAATGGCCGGGGACTTCTTCCTACGAGCAGTACTTC.

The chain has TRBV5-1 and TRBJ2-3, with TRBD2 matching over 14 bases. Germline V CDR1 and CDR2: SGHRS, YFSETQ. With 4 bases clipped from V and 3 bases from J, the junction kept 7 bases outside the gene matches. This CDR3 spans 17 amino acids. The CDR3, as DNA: TGCGCCAGCAGCCCCGGACTAGCGGGGGGTCGGACAGATACGCAGTATTTT. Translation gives CASSPGLAGGRTDTQYF.

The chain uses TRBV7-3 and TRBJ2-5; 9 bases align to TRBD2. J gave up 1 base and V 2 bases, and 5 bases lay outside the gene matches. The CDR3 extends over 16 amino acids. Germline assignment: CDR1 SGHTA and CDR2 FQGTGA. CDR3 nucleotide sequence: TGTGCCAGCAGCTTAGGTAGCGGGGGTCCCCAAGAGACCCAGTACTTC. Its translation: CASSLGSGGPQETQYF.

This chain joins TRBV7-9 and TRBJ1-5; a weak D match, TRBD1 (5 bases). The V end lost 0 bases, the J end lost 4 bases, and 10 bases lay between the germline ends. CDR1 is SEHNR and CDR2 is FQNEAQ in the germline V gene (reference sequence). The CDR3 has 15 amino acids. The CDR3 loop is CASSLAGGSNQPQHF. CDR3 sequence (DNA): TGTGCCAGCAGCTTAGCGGGGGGTTCAAATCAGCCCCAGCATTTT.

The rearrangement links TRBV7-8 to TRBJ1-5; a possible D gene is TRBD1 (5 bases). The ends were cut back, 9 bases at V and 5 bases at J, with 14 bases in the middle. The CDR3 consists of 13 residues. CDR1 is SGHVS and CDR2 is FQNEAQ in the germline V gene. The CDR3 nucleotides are TGTGCCAGTAGGCAGGGAGGGGATCAGCCCCAGCATTTT. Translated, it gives CASRQGGDQPQHF.

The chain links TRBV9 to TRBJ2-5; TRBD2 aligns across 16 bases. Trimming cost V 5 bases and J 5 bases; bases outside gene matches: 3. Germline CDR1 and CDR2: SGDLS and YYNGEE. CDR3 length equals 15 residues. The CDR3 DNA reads TGTGCCAGCAGTGGGACTAGCGGGGGGGCCGAGACCCAGTACTTC. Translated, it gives CASSGTSGGAETQYF.

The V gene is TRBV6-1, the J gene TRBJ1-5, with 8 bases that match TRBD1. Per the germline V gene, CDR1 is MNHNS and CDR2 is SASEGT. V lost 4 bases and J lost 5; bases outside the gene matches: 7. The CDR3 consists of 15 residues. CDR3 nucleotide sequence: TGTGCCAGCAGTGCGGCAGGGGGCATCCATCAGCCCCAGCATTTT. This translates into CASSAAGGIHQPQHF.

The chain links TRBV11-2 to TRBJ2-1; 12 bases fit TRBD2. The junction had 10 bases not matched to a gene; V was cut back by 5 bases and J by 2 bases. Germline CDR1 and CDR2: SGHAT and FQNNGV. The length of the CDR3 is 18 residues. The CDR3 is CASSLPTSGGLTYNEQFF. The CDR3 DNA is TGTGCCAGCAGCCTTCCGACTAGCGGGGGTCTCACCTACAATGAGCAGTTCTTC.

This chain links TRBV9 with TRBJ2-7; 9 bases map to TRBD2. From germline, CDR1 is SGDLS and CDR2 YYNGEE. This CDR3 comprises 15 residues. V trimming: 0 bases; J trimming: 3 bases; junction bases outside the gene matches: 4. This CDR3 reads CASSVDAGGGYEQYF. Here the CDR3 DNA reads TGTGCCAGCAGCGTAGACGCGGGAGGGGGCTACGAGCAGTACTTC.

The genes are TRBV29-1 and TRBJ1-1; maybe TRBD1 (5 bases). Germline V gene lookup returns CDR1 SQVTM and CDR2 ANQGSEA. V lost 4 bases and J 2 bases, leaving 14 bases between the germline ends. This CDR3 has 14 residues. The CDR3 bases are TGCAGCGTTGGCTTTCAGGGCGCCAACACTGAAGCTTTCTTT. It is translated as CSVGFQGANTEAFF.